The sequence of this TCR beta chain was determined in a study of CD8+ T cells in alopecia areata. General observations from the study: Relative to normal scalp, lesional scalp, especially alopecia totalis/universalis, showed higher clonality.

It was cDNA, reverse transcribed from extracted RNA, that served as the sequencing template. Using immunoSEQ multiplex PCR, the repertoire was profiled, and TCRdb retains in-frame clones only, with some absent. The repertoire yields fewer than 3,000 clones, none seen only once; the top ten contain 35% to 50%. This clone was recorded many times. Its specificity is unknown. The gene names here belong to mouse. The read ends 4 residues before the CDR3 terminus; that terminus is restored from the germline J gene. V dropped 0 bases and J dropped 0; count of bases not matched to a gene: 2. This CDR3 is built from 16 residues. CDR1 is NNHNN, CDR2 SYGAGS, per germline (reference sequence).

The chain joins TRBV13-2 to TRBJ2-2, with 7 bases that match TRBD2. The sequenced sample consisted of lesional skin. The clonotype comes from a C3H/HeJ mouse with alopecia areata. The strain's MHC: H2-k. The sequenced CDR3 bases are TGTGCCAGCGGTGATGGACTGGGTCCAAACACCGGG. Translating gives CASGDGLGPNTG. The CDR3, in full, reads CASGDGLGPNTGQLYF.